This T cell receptor (beta chain) was sequenced in a study of T cell changes during pregnancy in multiple sclerosis. CDR3 length equals 15 residues. V dropped 6 bases and J dropped 5 bases, with 19 bases sitting between them. Germline V gene sequence: CDR1 LNHDA, CDR2 SQIVND (reference sequence). Repertoires were generated with immunoSEQ multiplex PCR, while TCRdb's copy carries only in-frame clones and drops some. This repertoire shows about 54,000 clones, approximately 92% found once; its top ten account for roughly 1.1%. Here the sequenced sample was peripheral blood, taken after pregnancy. The chain couples TRBV19 to TRBJ1-1; D possibly corresponds to TRBD1 (6 bases). This clonotype originated in a female donor in good health, enrolled as a control in a pregnancy study. The CDR3 sequence is CASSISGGARTEAFF. Here the CDR3 DNA reads TGTGCCAGTAGCATATCCGGGGGGGCGAGGACTGAAGCTTTCTTT.